The 17 T cell receptor beta chains below all came from one sample that was sequenced in a study of blood T cell repertoires in COVID-19. TCRdb's table, derived via immunoSEQ multiplex PCR, lists solely in-frame clones and lacks some. The profile shows nearly 15,000 clones, around 77% of them singletons. Sample: peripheral blood. The receptor set was obtained from a human donor in a cohort sampled during active COVID-19.

This chain uses TRBV28 with TRBJ2-7, with 8 bases matching TRBD2. Looked up from germline, CDR1 is MDHEN and CDR2 is SYDVKM. The CDR3 is 13 amino acids. With 11 bases clipped from V and 3 bases from J, the junction kept 9 bases outside the gene matches. CDR3 region: CASFGGENYEQYF. The CDR3 DNA sequence: TGTGCCTCCTTCGGGGGGGAGAACTACGAGCAGTACTTC.

The chain couples TRBV20-1 to TRBJ1-5, with D perhaps TRBD1 (5 bases). CDR1 and CDR2 (germline): DFQATT, SNEGSKA (reference sequence). This CDR3 spans 14 amino acids. Deletions cut 3 bases from V and 6 bases from J, with 15 bases between. CDR3 nucleotide sequence: TGCAGTGCTAGTGGCGGGGCTAAGAGTCAGCCCCAGCATTTT. Translation gives CSASGGAKSQPQHF.

The DNA for the CDR3 is TGTGCCAGCAGCCCCCGGAGGGCTAAGGAGACCCAGTACTTC. It codes for CASSPRRAKETQYF. The rearrangement joins TRBV21-1 to TRBJ2-5; the DNA was not used to check the table's D call, TRBD2. TRBV21-1 is an annotated pseudogene. The CDR3 loop spans 14 amino acids.

The chain joins TRBV5-6 to TRBJ1-5; 10 nucleotides align to TRBD1. V was pared by 3 bases and J by 3 bases, with 3 bases of the junction left unmatched. Germline assignment: CDR1 SGHDT and CDR2 YYEEEE. The CDR3 sequence is 15 residues long. CDR3 amino acids: CASSWGTGDNQPQHF. The CDR3 nucleotides are TGTGCCAGCAGCTGGGGGACAGGGGACAATCAGCCCCAGCATTTT. Full variable domain (rest looked up from reference TRBV5-6 and TRBJ1-5): DAGVTQSPTHLIKTRGQQVTLRCSPKSGHDTVSWYQQALGQGPQFIFQYYEEEERQRGNFPDRFSGHQFPNYSSELNVNALLLGDSALYLCASSWGTGDNQPQHFGDGTRLSIL.

The V call is TRBV24-1, the J call TRBJ2-3; 7 bases match TRBD2. V lost 2 bases, J lost 4 bases, and 8 bases stayed unmatched. CDR3 size: 16 residues. Germline CDR1 reads KGHDR; CDR2 reads SFDVKD. The CDR3: CATSDSRAGIADTQYF. The CDR3 nucleotides are TGTGCCACCAGTGATTCAAGAGCGGGAATTGCAGATACGCAGTATTTT.

V gene TRBV2 combines with J gene TRBJ2-2; 10 bases line up with TRBD1. The germline gives CDR1 SNHLY, CDR2 FYNNEI. The CDR3 is 15 amino acids. Trimming cost V 6 bases and J 6 bases; bases outside gene matches: 7. The CDR3 coding sequence is TGTGCCAGCAGGGAGGGCGGGACAGGGGCCGGGGAGCTGTTTTTT. It encodes CASREGGTGAGELFF.

J is TRBJ2-3 and V is TRBV2; 13 bases agree with TRBD2. From germline, CDR1 is SNHLY and CDR2 FYNNEI. V lost 11 bases and J lost 0; bases outside the gene matches: 11. The CDR3 spans 17 residues. CDR3 residues: CASSGTSGTPSTDTQYF. The CDR3 coding sequence is TGTGCCTCCTCCGGGACTAGCGGGACCCCTAGCACAGATACGCAGTATTTT.

The genes are TRBV29-1 and TRBJ2-3; 14 bases are shared with TRBD2. The ends lost 6 bases at V and 1 base at J; junction bases unmatched: 3. Germline V lookup: CDR1 SQVTM, CDR2 ANQGSEA. This CDR3 is 15 amino acids long. CDR3 region: CSVGLAGGRTDTQYF. CDR3 bases: TGCAGCGTCGGACTAGCGGGGGGCCGCACAGATACGCAGTATTTT.

This clone showed up just a few times. The rearrangement uses TRBV7-2 and TRBJ1-2; D not resolved. Trimming took off 6 bases at V and 4 bases at J, with 15 bases between the two ends. Germline values: CDR1 SGHTA, CDR2 FQGNSA. This CDR3 is 14 amino acids long. The CDR3 loop is CASSTFQDFYGYTF. The CDR3 nucleotides read TGTGCCAGCAGTACCTTCCAGGATTTCTATGGCTACACCTTC. Full variable domain (rest looked up from reference TRBV7-2 and TRBJ1-2): GAGVSQSPSNKVTEKGKDVELRCDPISGHTALYWYRQSLGQGLEFLIYFQGNSAPDKSGLPSDRFSAERTGGSVSTLTIQRTQQEDSAVYLCASSTFQDFYGYTFGSGTRLTVV.

The chain combines TRBV4-1 with TRBJ2-7; 8 nucleotides line up with TRBD2. The germline V gene encodes CDR1 MGHRA and CDR2 YSYEKL. Trimming took 0 bases from V and 3 from J; bases not matched to a gene: 4. The length of the CDR3 is 15 residues. The CDR3 loop is CASSQDREGRYEQYF. The CDR3, as DNA: TGCGCCAGCAGCCAAGATCGGGAGGGGCGCTACGAGCAGTACTTC.

The chain is built from TRBV7-9 and TRBJ2-3; TRBD1 aligns across 8 bases. This CDR3 contains 15 residues. Germline CDR1 SEHNR, CDR2 FQNEAQ (reference sequence). Trimming at V came to 5 bases and at J to 4 bases, leaving 8 bases not matched to a gene. The CDR3 loop reads CASSRQGMTSDTQYF. CDR3 sequence (DNA): TGTGCCAGCAGCCGACAGGGGATGACTTCAGATACGCAGTATTTT.

V is TRBV15 and J is TRBJ2-1; 8 bases fit TRBD2. This CDR3 has 19 residues. Germline V lookup: CDR1 LNHNV, CDR2 YYDKDF (reference sequence). Unmatched junction bases numbered 12, after V lost 0 bases and J lost 2 bases. The CDR3 protein is CATSRDSTSGGYTYNEQFF. The CDR3 coding sequence is TGTGCCACCAGCAGAGATTCCACCAGCGGGGGCTATACCTACAATGAGCAGTTCTTC.

The CDR3 DNA sequence: TGTGCCAGTAGGCCCGGACAGGTCCACAATCAGCCCCAGCATTTT. This codes for CASRPGQVHNQPQHF. The rearrangement joins TRBV19 to TRBJ1-5; TRBD1 matches 7 bases. Looked up from germline, CDR1 is LNHDA and CDR2 is SQIVND (reference sequence). V dropped 6 bases and J dropped 3; count of bases not matched to a gene: 8. This CDR3 is 15 amino acids long.

The chain couples TRBV9 to TRBJ2-7; 9 positions match TRBD1. Germline V gene sequence: CDR1 SGDLS, CDR2 YYNGEE. This CDR3 comprises 14 residues. V shed 5 bases, J shed 7 bases, and the junction held 10 bases outside the gene matches. Here the CDR3 DNA reads TGTGCCAGCAGTAACACAGGGGGCCCGGGGGAGCAGTACTTC. Protein: CASSNTGGPGEQYF.

In DNA form, the CDR3 reads TGTGCCAGCGGGACAGGCATAAACCTCTCTGGAAACACCATATATTTT. This codes for CASGTGINLSGNTIYF. The rearrangement uses TRBV28 and TRBJ1-3; 8 bases agree with TRBD1. Losses at the gene ends were 8 bases for V and 0 bases for J; bases not matched to a gene: 9. This CDR3 has 16 amino acids. The germline V gene encodes CDR1 MDHEN and CDR2 SYDVKM.

The V gene is TRBV2, the J gene TRBJ2-7; perhaps TRBD1 as D (6 bases). This CDR3 is built from 13 residues. The V and J ends lost 1 base and 4 bases respectively, with 8 bases between them. CDR1 SNHLY and CDR2 FYNNEI come from the germline V gene. Written as DNA, the CDR3 is TGTGCCAGCAGTGAAGGGACAGCTTACGAGCAGTACTTC. Its translation: CASSEGTAYEQYF.

The chain couples TRBV7-9 to TRBJ1-2, with 7 bases identical to TRBD1. The CDR3 extends over 14 amino acids. Looked up from germline, CDR1 is SEHNR and CDR2 is FQNEAQ (reference sequence). The ends lost 3 bases at V and 2 bases at J; junction bases unmatched: 3. For the CDR3, the DNA is TGTGCCAGCAGCTTTGGGACAGTGAACTATGGCTACACCTTC. The encoded protein is CASSFGTVNYGYTF.